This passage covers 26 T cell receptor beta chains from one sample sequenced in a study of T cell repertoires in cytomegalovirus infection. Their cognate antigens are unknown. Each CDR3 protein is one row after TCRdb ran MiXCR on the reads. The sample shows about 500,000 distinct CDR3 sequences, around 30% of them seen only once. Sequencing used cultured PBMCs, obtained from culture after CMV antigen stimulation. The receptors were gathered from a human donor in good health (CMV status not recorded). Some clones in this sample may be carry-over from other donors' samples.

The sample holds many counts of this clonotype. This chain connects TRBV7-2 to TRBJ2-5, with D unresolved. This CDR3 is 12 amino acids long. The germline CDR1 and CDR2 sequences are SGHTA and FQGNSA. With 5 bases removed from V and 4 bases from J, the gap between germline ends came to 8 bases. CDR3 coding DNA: TGTGCCAGCAGCCCCTTTGGAGAGACCCAGTACTTC. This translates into CASSPFGETQYF.

CDR3 nucleotide sequence: TGCGCCAGCAGCTCCACACCACTAGCGGCGACAGATACGCAGTATTTT. Encoded protein: CASSSTPLAATDTQYF. The V gene is TRBV5-1, the J gene TRBJ2-3, with 8 bases matching TRBD2. After removal of 3 bases from V and 3 bases from J, the junction contained 9 bases not matched to a gene. The germline gives CDR1 SGHRS, CDR2 YFSETQ. There are 16 residues in the CDR3.

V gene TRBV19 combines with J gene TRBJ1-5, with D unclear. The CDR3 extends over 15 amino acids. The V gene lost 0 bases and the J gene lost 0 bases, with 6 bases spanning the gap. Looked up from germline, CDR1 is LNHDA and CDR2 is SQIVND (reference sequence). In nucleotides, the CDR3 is TGTGCCAGTAGTATAGATTCAGGTAGCAATCAGCCCCAGCATTTT. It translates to CASSIDSGSNQPQHF.

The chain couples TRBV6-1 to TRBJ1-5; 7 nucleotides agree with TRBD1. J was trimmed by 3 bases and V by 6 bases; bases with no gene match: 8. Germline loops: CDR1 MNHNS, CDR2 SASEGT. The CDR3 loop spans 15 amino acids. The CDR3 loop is CASRQATGFNQPQHF. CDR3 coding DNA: TGTGCCAGCAGGCAAGCGACAGGGTTCAATCAGCCCCAGCATTTT.

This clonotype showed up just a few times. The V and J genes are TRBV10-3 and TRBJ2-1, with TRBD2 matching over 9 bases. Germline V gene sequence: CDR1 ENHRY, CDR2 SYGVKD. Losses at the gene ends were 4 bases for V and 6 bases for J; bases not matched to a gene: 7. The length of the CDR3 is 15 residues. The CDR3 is CAISVSAGGINEQFF. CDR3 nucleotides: TGTGCCATCAGTGTATCGGCGGGAGGGATCAATGAGCAGTTCTTC.

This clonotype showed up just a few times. The DNA for the CDR3 is TGTGCCAGCACTCAGGGTTTTCAGCCCCAGCATTTT. It codes for CASTQGFQPQHF. The chain is built from TRBV28 and TRBJ1-5; perhaps TRBD1 as D (5 bases). V was trimmed by 7 bases and J by 6 bases, leaving 10 bases between them. CDR3 length: 12 residues. The germline CDR1 and CDR2 sequences are MDHEN and SYDVKM.

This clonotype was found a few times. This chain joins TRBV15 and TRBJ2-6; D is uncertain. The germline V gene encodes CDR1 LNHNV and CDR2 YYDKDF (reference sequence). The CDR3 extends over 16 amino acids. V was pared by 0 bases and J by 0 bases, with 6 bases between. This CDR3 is CATSRDSGSGANVLTF. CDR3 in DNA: TGTGCCACCAGCAGAGATTCGGGCTCTGGGGCCAACGTCCTGACTTTC.

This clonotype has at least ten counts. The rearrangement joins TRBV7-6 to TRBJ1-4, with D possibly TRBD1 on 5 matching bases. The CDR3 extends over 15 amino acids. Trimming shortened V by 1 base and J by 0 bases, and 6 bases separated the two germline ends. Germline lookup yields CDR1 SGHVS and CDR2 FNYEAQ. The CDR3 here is CASSLGRATNEKLFF. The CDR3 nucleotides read TGTGCCAGCAGCTTAGGCAGGGCAACTAATGAAAAACTGTTTTTT.

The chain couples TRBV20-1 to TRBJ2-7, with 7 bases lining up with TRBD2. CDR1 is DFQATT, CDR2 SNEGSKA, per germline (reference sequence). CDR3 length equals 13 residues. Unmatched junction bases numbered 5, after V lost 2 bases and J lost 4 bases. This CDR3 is CSARSLAVYEQYF. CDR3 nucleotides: TGCAGTGCTAGATCGCTAGCGGTGTACGAGCAGTACTTC.

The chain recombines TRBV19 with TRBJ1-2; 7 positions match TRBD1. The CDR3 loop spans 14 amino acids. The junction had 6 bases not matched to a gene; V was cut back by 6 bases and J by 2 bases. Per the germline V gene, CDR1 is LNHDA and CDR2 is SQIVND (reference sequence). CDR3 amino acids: CASRGDRENYGYTF. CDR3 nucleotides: TGTGCCAGTAGGGGCGACAGGGAGAACTATGGCTACACCTTC. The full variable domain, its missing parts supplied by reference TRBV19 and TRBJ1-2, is DGGITQSPKYLFRKEGQNVTLSCEQNLNHDAMYWYRQDPGQGLRLIYYSQIVNDFQKGDIAEGYSVSREKKESFPLTVTSAQKNPTAFYLCASRGDRENYGYTFGSGTRLTVV.

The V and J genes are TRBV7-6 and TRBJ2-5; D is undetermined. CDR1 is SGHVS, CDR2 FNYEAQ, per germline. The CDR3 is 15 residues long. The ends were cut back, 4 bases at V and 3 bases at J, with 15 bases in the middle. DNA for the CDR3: TGTGCCAGCAGCTCTAACCTTATACCTAAAGAGACCCAGTACTTC. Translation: CASSSNLIPKETQYF.

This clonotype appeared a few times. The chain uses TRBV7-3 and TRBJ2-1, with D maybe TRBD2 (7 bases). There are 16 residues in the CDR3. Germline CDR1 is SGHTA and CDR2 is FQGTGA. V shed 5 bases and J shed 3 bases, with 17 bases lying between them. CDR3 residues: CASSRLAGVNYNEQFF. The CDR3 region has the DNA TGTGCCAGCAGCCGACTAGCAGGGGTGAACTACAATGAGCAGTTCTTC.

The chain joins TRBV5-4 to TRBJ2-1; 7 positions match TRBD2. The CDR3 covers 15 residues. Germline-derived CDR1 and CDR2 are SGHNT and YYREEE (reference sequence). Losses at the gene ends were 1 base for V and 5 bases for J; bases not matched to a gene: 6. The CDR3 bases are TGTGCCAGCAGCTTGCCCGCTGGGAGGGACAATGAGCAGTTCTTC. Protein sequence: CASSLPAGRDNEQFF.

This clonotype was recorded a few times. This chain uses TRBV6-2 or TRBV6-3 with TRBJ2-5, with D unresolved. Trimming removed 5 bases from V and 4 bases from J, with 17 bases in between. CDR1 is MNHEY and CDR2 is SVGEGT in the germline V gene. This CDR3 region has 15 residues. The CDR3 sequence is CASSPPLDGSETQYF. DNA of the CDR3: TGTGCCAGCAGTCCCCCCCTTGATGGGTCAGAGACCCAGTACTTC.

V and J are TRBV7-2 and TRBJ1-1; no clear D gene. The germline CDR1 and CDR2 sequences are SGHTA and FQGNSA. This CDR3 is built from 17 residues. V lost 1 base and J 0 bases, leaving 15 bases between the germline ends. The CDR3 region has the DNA TGTGCCAGCAGCTTAGGGTCAGGTATGGGCATGAACACTGAAGCTTTCTTT. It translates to CASSLGSGMGMNTEAFF.

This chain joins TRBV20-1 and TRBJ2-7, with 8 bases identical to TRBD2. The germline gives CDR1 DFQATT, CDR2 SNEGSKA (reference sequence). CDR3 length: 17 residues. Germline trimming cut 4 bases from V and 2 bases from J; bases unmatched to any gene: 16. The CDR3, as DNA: TGCAGTGCTATTCCTATAGCGGGATCCGCGGGCACCTACGAGCAGTACTTC. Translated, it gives CSAIPIAGSAGTYEQYF.

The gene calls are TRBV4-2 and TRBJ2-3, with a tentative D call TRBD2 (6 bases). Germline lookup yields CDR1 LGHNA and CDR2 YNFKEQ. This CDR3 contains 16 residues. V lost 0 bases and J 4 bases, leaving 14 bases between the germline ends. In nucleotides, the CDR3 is TGTGCCAGCAGCCAAGACAGCCAGGGAGGCGCAGATACGCAGTATTTT. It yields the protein CASSQDSQGGADTQYF.

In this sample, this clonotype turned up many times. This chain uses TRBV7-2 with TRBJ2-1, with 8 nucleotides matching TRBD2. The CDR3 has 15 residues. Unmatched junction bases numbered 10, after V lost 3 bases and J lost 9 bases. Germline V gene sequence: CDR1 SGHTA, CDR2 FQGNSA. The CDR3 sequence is CASSLARLAGSEQFF. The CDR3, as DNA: TGTGCCAGCAGCTTGGCTAGGCTAGCGGGTAGTGAGCAGTTCTTC.

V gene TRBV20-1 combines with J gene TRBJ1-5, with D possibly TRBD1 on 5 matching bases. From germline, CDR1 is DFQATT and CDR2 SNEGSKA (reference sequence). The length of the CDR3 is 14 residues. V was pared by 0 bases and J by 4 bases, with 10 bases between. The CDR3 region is CSARDTAGNQPQHF. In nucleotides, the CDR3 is TGCAGTGCTAGAGATACGGCAGGGAATCAGCCCCAGCATTTT.

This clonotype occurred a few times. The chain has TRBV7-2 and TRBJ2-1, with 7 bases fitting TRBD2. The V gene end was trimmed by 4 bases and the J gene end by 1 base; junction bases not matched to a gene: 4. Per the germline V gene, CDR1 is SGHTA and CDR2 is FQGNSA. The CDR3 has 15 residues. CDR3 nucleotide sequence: TGTGCCAGCAGCTCGACTAGCCTTTCCTACAATGAGCAGTTCTTC. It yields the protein CASSSTSLSYNEQFF.

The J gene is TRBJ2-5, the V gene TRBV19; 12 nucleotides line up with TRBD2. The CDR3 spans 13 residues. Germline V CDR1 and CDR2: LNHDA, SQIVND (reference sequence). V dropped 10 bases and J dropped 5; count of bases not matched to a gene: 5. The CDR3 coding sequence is TGTGCCACTAGCGGGAGGGCCGGGGAGACCCAGTACTTC. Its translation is CATSGRAGETQYF.

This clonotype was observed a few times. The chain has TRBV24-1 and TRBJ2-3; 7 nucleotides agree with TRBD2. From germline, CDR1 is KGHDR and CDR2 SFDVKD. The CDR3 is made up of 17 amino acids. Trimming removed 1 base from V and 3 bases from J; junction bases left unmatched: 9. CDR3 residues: CATSDFSVREWTDTQYF. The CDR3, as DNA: TGTGCCACCAGTGATTTTTCGGTGCGGGAGTGGACAGATACGCAGTATTTT.

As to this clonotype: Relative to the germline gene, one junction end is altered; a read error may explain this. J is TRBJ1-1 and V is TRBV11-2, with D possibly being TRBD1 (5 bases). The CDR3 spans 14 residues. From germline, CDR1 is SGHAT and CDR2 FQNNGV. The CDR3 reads CASSLHRQQQEAFF. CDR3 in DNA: TGCGCCAGCAGCCTTCACCGACAGCAACAAGAAGCTTTCTTT.

The DNA of the CDR3 is TGCAGAGCCGGGGCGAGGTGGATGGGAGGCACAGATACGCAGTATTTT. Its protein product is CRAGARWMGGTDTQYF. The rearrangement links TRBV20-1 to TRBJ2-3; tentatively, D is TRBD1 or TRBD2 (5 bases each). Per the germline V gene, CDR1 is DFQATT and CDR2 is SNEGSKA (reference sequence). The CDR3 has 16 residues.

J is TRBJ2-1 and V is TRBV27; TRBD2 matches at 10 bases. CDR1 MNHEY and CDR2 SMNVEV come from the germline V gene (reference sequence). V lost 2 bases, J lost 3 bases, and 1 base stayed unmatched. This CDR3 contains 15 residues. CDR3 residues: CASSLTSGNYNEQFF. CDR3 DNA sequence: TGTGCCAGCAGTTTAACTAGCGGGAACTACAATGAGCAGTTCTTC.

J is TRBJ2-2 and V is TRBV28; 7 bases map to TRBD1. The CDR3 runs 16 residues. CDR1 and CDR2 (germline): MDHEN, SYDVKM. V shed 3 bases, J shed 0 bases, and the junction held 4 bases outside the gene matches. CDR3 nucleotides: TGTGCCAGCAGTTTTTTTGGGACAGCGAACACCGGGGAGCTGTTTTTT. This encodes CASSFFGTANTGELFF.